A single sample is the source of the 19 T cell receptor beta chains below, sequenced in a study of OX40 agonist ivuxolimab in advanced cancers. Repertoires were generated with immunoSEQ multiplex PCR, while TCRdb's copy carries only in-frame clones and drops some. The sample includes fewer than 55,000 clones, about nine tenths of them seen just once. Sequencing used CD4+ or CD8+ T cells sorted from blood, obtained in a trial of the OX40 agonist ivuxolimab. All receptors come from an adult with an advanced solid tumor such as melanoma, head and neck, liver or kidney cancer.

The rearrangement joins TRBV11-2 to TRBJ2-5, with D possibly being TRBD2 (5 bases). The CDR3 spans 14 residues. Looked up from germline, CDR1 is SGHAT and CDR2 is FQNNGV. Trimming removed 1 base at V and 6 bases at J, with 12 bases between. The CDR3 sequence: CASSLGAGLKTQYF. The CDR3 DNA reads TGTGCCAGCAGCTTAGGGGCGGGTTTGAAGACCCAGTACTTC.

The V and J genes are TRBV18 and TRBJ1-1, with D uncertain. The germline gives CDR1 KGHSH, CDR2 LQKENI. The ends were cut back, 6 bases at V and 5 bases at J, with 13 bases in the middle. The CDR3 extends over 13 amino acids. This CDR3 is CASSLTDGTEAFF. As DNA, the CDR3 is TGTGCCAGCTCCCTAACGGATGGGACTGAAGCTTTCTTT.

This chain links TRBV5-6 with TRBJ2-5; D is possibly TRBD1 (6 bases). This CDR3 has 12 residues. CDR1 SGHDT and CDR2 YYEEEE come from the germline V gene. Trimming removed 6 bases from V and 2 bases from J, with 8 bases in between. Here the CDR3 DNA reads TGTGCCAGCACGGACAGACAAGAGACCCAGTACTTC. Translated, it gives CASTDRQETQYF.

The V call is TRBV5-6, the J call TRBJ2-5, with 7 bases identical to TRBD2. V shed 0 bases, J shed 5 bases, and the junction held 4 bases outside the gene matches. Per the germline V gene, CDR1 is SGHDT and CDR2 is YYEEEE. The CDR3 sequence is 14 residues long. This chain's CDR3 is CASSLVGGIETQYF. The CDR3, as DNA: TGTGCCAGCAGCTTGGTCGGGGGGATCGAGACCCAGTACTTC.

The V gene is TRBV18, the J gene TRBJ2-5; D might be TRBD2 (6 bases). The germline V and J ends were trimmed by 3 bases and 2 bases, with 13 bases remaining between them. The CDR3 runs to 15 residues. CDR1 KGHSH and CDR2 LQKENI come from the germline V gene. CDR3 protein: CASSPFLGGQETQYF. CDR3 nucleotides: TGTGCCAGCTCACCCTTCCTCGGGGGACAAGAGACCCAGTACTTC.

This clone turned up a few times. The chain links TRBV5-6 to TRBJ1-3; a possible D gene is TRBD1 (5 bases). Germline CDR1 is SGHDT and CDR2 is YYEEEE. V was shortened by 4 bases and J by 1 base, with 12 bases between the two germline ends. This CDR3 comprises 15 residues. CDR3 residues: CASSRPQGSGNTIYF. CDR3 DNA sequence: TGTGCCAGCAGCAGGCCCCAGGGATCTGGAAACACCATATATTTT.

The CDR3 region is CASWGKGGSGNTIYF. CDR3 nucleotide sequence: TGTGCCAGCTGGGGTAAGGGAGGCTCTGGAAACACCATATATTTT. The gene calls are TRBV28 and TRBJ1-3; D is undetermined. The CDR3 has 15 amino acids. Germline V gene data show CDR1 as MDHEN and CDR2 as SYDVKM. V shed 8 bases and J shed 0 bases, with 14 bases lying between them.

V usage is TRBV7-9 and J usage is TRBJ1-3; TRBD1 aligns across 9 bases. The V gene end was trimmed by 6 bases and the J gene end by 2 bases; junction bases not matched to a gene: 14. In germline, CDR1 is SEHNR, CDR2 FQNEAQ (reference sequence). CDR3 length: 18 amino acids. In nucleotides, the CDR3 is TGTGCCAGCAGGTATCTCGGGACAGGGATCGGTGCTGGAAACACCATATATTTT. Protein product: CASRYLGTGIGAGNTIYF. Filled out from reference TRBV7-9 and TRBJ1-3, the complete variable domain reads DTGVSQNPRHKITKRGQNVTFRCDPISEHNRLYWYRQTLGQGPEFLTYFQNEAQLEKSRLLSDRFSAERPKGSFSTLEIQRTEQGDSAMYLCASRYLGTGIGAGNTIYFGEGSWLTVV.

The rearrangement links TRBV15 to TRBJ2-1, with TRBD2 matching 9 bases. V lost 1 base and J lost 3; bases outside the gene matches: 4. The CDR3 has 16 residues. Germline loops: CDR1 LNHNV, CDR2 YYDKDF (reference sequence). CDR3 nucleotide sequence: TGTGCCACCAGCAGAGTGGGTAGCGGGAGCTACAATGAGCAGTTCTTC. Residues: CATSRVGSGSYNEQFF.

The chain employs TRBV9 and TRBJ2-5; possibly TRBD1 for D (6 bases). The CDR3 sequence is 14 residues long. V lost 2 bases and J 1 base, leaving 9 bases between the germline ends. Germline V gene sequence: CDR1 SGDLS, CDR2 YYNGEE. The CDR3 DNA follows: TGTGCCAGCAGCGTTGGGGGCATCCAAGAGACCCAGTACTTC. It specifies CASSVGGIQETQYF.

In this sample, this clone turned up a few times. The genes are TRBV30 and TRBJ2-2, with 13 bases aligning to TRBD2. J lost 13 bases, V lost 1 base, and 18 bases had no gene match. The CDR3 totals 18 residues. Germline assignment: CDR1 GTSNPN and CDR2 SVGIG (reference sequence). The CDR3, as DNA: TGTGCCTGGAGTGGGGCCGGGACTAGCGGGACCCCACCTGATATGCTGTTTTTT. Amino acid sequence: CAWSGAGTSGTPPDMLFF. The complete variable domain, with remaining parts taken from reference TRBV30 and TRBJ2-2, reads SQTIHQWPATLVQPVGSPLSLECTVEGTSNPNLYWYRQAAGRGLQLLFYSVGIGQISSEVPQNLSASRPQDRQFILSSKKLLLSDSGFYLCAWSGAGTSGTPPDMLFFGEGSRLTVL.

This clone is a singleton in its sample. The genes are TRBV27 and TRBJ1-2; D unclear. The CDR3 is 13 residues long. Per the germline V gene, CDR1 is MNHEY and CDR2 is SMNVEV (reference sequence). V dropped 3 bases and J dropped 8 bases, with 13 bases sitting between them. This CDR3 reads CASSLNLGVGYTF. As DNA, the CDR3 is TGTGCCAGCAGTTTGAATCTCGGAGTAGGCTACACCTTC.

The CDR3 spells CSVRGQGYEQYV. CDR3 sequence (DNA): TGCAGCGTTCGTGGACAGGGTTACGAGCAGTACGTC. The chain uses TRBV29-1 and TRBJ2-7; TRBD1 matches at 8 bases. Trimming removed 5 bases from V and 4 bases from J; junction bases left unmatched: 4. CDR1 and CDR2 (germline): SQVTM, ANQGSEA. This CDR3 spans 12 amino acids.

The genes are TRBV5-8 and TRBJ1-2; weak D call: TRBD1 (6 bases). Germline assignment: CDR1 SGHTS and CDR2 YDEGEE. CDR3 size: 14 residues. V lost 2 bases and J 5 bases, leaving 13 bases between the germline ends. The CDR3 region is CASSFGGVSYGYTF. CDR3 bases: TGTGCCAGCAGCTTCGGGGGCGTCTCATATGGCTACACCTTC.

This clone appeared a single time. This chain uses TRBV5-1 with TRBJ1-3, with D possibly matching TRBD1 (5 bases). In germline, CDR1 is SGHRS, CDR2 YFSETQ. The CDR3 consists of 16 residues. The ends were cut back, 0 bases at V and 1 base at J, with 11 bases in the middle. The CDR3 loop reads CASSLEAGTSGNTIYF. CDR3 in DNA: TGCGCCAGCAGCTTGGAGGCAGGGACTTCTGGAAACACCATATATTTT.

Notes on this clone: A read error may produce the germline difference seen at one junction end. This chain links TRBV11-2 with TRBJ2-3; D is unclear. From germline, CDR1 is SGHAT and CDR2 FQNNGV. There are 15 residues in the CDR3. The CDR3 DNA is TGTGCCAGCAGTTCAGTTATGTGGAGCACACATACGCAGTATTTT. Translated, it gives CASSSVMWSTHTQYF.

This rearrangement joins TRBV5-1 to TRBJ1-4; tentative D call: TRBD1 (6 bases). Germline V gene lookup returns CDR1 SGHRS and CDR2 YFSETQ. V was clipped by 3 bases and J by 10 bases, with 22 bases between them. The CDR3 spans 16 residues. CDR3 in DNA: TGCGCCAGCAGCTCCTCTCCTGACAGGCTCCGGGGAAAACTGTTTTTT. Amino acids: CASSSSPDRLRGKLFF.

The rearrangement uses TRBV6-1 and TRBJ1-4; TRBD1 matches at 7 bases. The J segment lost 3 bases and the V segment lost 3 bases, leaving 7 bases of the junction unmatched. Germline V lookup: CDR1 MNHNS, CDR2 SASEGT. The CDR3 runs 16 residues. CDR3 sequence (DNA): TGTGCCAGCAGTGAGGGCCAGGGGGGGGCTAATGAAAAACTGTTTTTT. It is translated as CASSEGQGGANEKLFF.

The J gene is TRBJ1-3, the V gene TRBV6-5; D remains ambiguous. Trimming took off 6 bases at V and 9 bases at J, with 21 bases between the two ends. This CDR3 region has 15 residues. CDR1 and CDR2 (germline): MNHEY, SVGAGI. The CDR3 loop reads CASSGLASAGGTIYF. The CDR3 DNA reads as TGTGCCAGCAGCGGCCTGGCCAGCGCCGGCGGCACCATATATTTT.